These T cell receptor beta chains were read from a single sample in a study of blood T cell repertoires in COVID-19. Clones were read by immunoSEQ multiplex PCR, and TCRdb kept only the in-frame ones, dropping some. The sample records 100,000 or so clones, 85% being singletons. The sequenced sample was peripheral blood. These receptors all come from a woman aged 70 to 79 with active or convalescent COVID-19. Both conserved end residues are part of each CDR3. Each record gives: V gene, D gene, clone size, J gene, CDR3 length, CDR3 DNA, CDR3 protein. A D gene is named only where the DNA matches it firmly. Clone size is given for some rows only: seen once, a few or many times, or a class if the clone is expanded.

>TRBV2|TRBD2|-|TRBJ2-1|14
TGTGCCAGCAGAGGGGGGTTGGGCAGCGGGGGTATGTTCTTC
CASRGGLGSGGMFF
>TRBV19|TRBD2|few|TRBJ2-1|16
TGTGCCAGTAGTATAGTTTCTAGCGGGAGCCTGAATGAGCAGTTCTTC
CASSIVSSGSLNEQFF
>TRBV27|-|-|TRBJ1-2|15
TGTGCCAGCAGTCCCAGGACAGTTTCTAACTATGGCTACACCTTC
CASSPRTVSNYGYTF
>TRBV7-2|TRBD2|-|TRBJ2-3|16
TGTGCCAGCAGCCCTAGCGGGGGGGTCCCCACAGATACGCAGTATTTT
CASSPSGGVPTDTQYF
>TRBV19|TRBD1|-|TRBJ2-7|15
TGTGCCAGTAGTATCAAGGGGGCTGCAGACTACGAGCAGTACTTC
CASSIKGAADYEQYF
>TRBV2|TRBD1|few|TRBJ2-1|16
TGTGCCAGCAGTACTCGACAGGGAATCTCCTACAATGAGCAGTTCTTC
CASSTRQGISYNEQFF
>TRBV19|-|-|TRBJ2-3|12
TGTGCCAGTAGCCTCGACGGGGTAACGCAGTATTTT
CASSLDGVTQYF
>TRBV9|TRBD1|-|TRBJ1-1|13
TGTGCCAGCGGGAGGGACAGGGGGACTGAAGCTTTCTTT
CASGRDRGTEAFF
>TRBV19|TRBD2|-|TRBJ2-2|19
TGTGCCAGTAGCAAGCGCGGGACTAGCACAGCACCGTACACCGGGGAGCTGTTTTTT
CASSKRGTSTAPYTGELFF
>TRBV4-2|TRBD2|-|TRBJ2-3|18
TGTGCCAGCAGCCTACGGACTAGCGGGGGGCTAGGCACAGATACGCAGTATTTT
CASSLRTSGGLGTDTQYF
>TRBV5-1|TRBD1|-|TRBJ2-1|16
TGCGCCAGCAGCTGGAGACCGGGACAGGCATACAATGAGCAGTTCTTC
CASSWRPGQAYNEQFF
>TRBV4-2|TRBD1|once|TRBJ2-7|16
TGTGCCAGCAGCCAGTTACCGGGACAGGGGCCCTACGAGCAGTACTTC
CASSQLPGQGPYEQYF
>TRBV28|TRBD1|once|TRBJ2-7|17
TGTGCCAGCAGTTTCCAGGGACAGGGGCGCGGGTCCTACGAGCAGTACTTC
CASSFQGQGRGSYEQYF
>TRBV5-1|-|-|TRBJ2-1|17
TGCGCCAGCAGCTTGGTTGGGGGCTCCGTTTCCTACAATGAGCAGTTCTTC
CASSLVGGSVSYNEQFF
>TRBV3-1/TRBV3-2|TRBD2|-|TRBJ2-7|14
TGTGCCAGCAGCCAAGGGACTAGTGTCTACGAGCAGTACTTC
CASSQGTSVYEQYF
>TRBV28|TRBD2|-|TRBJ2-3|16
TGTGCCAGCAGTTTCCCTGTAGCGGGAGGCACAGATACGCAGTATTTT
CASSFPVAGGTDTQYF
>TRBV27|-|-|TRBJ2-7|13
TGTGCCAGCAGCCCCAGGGGAGCTTACGAGCAGTACTTC
CASSPRGAYEQYF
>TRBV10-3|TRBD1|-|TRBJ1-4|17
TGTGCCATCAGTGAGTCCACGGGACAGGGGGCTGGTGAAAAACTGTTTTTT
CAISESTGQGAGEKLFF
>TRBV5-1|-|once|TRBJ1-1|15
TGCGCCAGCAGCTCTCAGGGGCTCGGGGACACTGAAGCTTTCTTT
CASSSQGLGDTEAFF
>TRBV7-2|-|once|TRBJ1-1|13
TGTGCCAGCAGCCTCATAGAGGAGGTTGAAGCTTTCTTT
CASSLIEEVEAFF
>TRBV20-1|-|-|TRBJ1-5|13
TGCAGTGCTAGTTCGGGGAGCAATCAGCCCCAGCATTTT
CSASSGSNQPQHF
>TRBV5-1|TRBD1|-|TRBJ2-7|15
TGCGCCAGCAGCCCCCGGACAGGGATGTCCTACGAGCAGTACTTC
CASSPRTGMSYEQYF
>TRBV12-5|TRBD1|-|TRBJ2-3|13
TGTGCTAGTACAGGGGGAGTGGGAGATACGCAGTATTTT
CASTGGVGDTQYF
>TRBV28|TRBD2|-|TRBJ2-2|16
TGTGCCAGCAGTAATGAAGCGGGGGAACGCACCGGGGAGCTGTTTTTT
CASSNEAGERTGELFF
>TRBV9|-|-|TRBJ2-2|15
TGTGCCAGCAGCTATGACATAGGGAACACCGGGGAGCTGTTTTTT
CASSYDIGNTGELFF
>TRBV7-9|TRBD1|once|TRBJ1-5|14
TGTGCCAGCAGCGATGGGACAGGGAATCAGCCCCAGCATTTT
CASSDGTGNQPQHF
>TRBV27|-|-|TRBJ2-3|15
TGTGCCAGCAGGCAGCTGACTGTTCCAAGTGATACGCAGTATTTT
CASRQLTVPSDTQYF
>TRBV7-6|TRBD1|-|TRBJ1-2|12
TGTGCCAGCAGCCGGGACAGTTATGGCTACACCTTC
CASSRDSYGYTF
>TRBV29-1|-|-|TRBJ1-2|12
TGCAGCGTGGTACAGGGAGGGGATGGCTACACCTTC
CSVVQGGDGYTF
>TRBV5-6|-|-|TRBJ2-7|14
TGTGCCAGCGCGGGGCAGTTCCTCTCCTACGAGCAGTACTTC
CASAGQFLSYEQYF
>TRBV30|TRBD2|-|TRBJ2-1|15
TGTGCCTGGACCAACGGACTAGCGGGAGTCGGTGAGCAGTTCTTC
CAWTNGLAGVGEQFF
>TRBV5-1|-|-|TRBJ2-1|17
TGCGCCAGCAGCTTGGAGGTCGTAGCGGGCCGTGGGGGCGAGCAGTTCTTC
CASSLEVVAGRGGEQFF
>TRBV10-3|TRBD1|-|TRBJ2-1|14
TGTGCCATCAGTGGAAACAGGGGGTACAATGAGCAGTTCTTC
CAISGNRGYNEQFF
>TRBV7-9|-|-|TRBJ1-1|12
TGTGCCAGCAGCTTAGCGGAGCGTAAAGCTTTCTTT
CASSLAERKAFF
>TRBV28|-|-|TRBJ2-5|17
TGTGCCAGCAGCCCCCCCGCACGACAGCTGTACCAAGAGACCCAGTACTTC
CASSPPARQLYQETQYF
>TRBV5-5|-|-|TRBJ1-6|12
TGTGCCAGCAGCTTACAGGGCGCACCCCTCCACTTT
CASSLQGAPLHF
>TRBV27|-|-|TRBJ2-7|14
TGTGCCAGCAAAGAGGGTGGAAGCTCCTACGAGCAGTACTTC
CASKEGGSSYEQYF
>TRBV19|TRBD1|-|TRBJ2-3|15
TGTGCCAGTAGTATCCCGGGACAGGGTTGGGATACGCAGTATTTT
CASSIPGQGWDTQYF
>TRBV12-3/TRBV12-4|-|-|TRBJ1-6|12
TGTGCCAGCACCGAACTAGGCTCACCCCTCCACTTT
CASTELGSPLHF
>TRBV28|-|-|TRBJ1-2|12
TGTGCCAGCAGTTCCTCCCCGGATGGCTACACCTTC
CASSSSPDGYTF
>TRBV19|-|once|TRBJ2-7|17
TGTGCCAGTAGTATTTCGGTTGTGCGGGGTTGGGACCTCGAGCAGTACTTC
CASSISVVRGWDLEQYF
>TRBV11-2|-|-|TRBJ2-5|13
TGTGCCAGCAGCTTAGATTTATCGGGGACCCAGTACTTC
CASSLDLSGTQYF
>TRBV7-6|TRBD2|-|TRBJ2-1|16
TGTGCCAGCAGCTTAGCGGCGGGGGGTAACGGTAATGAGCAGTTCTTC
CASSLAAGGNGNEQFF
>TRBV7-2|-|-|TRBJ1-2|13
TGTGCCAGCAGCTTGGCGGACTGGTATGGCTACACCTTC
CASSLADWYGYTF
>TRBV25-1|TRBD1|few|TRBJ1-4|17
TGTGCCAGCAGTGACCTGGACAGGGGGCTGGCTAATGAAAAACTGTTTTTT
CASSDLDRGLANEKLFF